These 25 T cell receptor beta chains share one sample of origin, sequenced in a study of radiotherapy plus CTLA-4 blockade in lung cancer. Repertoires were generated with immunoSEQ multiplex PCR, while TCRdb's copy carries only in-frame clones and drops some. The sample has 20,000 to 25,000 clones, 73% seen once; the top ten hold more than 3.5%. The input for sequencing was peripheral blood, taken from a patient treated with radiotherapy plus ipilimumab. These TCRs come from a human donor with non-small cell lung cancer who had stable disease on radiotherapy plus ipilimumab.

This chain joins TRBV5-1 and TRBJ2-7, with TRBD2 matching 7 bases. The CDR3 is 13 residues long. The germline gives CDR1 SGHRS, CDR2 YFSETQ. Trimming removed 1 base from V and 3 bases from J; junction bases left unmatched: 1. CDR3 nucleotides: TGCGCCAGCAGCTTGCGGGAGGACTACGAGCAGTACTTC. Translated: CASSLREDYEQYF.

By share, this clone counts as medium-sized (0.01 to 0.1%). V is TRBV14 and J is TRBJ2-7; tentatively, D is TRBD2 (5 bases). This CDR3 region has 11 residues. Trimming cost V 4 bases and J 4 bases, with 5 bases left between them. The germline V gene encodes CDR1 SGHDN and CDR2 FVKESK. The CDR3 DNA sequence: TGTGCCAGCAGCCCGGGGTACGAGCAGTACTTC. Translated, it gives CASSPGYEQYF.

The rearrangement joins TRBV10-3 to TRBJ1-2; D perhaps matches TRBD1 (5 bases). The CDR3 extends over 15 amino acids. Germline CDR1 and CDR2: ENHRY and SYGVKD. Trimming shortened V by 5 bases and J by 4 bases, and 17 bases separated the two germline ends. The CDR3 DNA follows: TGTGCCATCAGTCATCAAGGTGGGGGACCCTATGGCTACACCTTC. It specifies CAISHQGGGPYGYTF.

The chain combines TRBV7-2 with TRBJ2-5; D might be TRBD1 or TRBD2, each matching 5 bases. The V gene's germline CDR1 is SGHTA and CDR2 FQGNSA. V lost 5 bases and J lost 5, with 18 bases in between. The CDR3 spans 15 residues. CDR3 in amino acids: CASSGGIRTMETQYF. The DNA for the CDR3 is TGTGCCAGCAGCGGGGGTATTAGGACAATGGAGACCCAGTACTTC.

The chain links TRBV11-2 to TRBJ2-4; D is uncertain. The CDR3 runs 16 residues. Germline V gene lookup returns CDR1 SGHAT and CDR2 FQNNGV. With 4 bases removed from V and 0 bases from J, the gap between germline ends came to 13 bases. The CDR3 loop is CASSSFKLRAKNIQYF. The CDR3 nucleotides are TGTGCCAGCAGCTCCTTCAAATTAAGAGCCAAAAACATTCAGTACTTC.

The rearrangement links TRBV6-1 to TRBJ1-4; D is unclear. This CDR3 region has 14 residues. Trimming cost V 2 bases and J 6 bases, with 10 bases left between them. Germline lookup yields CDR1 MNHNS and CDR2 SASEGT. The CDR3 here is CASSELGMYEKLFF. The DNA of the CDR3 is TGTGCCAGCAGTGAACTGGGGATGTATGAAAAACTGTTTTTT.

The V call is TRBV19, the J call TRBJ2-3; either TRBD1 or TRBD2 may supply D (5 bases each). The CDR3 is 16 amino acids. Trimming left V 3 bases short and J 0 bases short, with 13 bases between. Germline V gives CDR1 LNHDA, CDR2 SQIVND (reference sequence). In nucleotides, the CDR3 is TGTGCCAGTAGTATGAGGGGACCAACTAGCACAGATACGCAGTATTTT. Translated, it gives CASSMRGPTSTDTQYF. The full variable domain, in which reference TRBV19 and TRBJ2-3 provide the parts outside the CDR3, is DGGITQSPKYLFRKEGQNVTLSCEQNLNHDAMYWYRQDPGQGLRLIYYSQIVNDFQKGDIAEGYSVSREKKESFPLTVTSAQKNPTAFYLCASSMRGPTSTDTQYFGPGTRLTVL.

This chain links TRBV7-3 with TRBJ2-7; 7 nucleotides align to TRBD2. The CDR3 is 13 amino acids. Germline values: CDR1 SGHTA, CDR2 FQGTGA. V shed 5 bases, J shed 7 bases, and the junction held 8 bases outside the gene matches. The CDR3, as DNA: TGTGCCAGCAGCCCCGGACTAGGGTTAGAGCAGTACTTC. It specifies CASSPGLGLEQYF.

The chain is built from TRBV18 and TRBJ2-7; 12 nucleotides align to TRBD2. V was clipped by 3 bases and J by 2 bases; unmatched bases: 2. The V gene's germline CDR1 is KGHSH and CDR2 LQKENI. There are 15 residues in the CDR3. CDR3 sequence reads: CASSPASGRAYEQYF. CDR3 sequence (DNA): TGTGCCAGCTCACCCGCTAGCGGGAGGGCCTACGAGCAGTACTTC.

Only one count was recorded for this clone. The V and J genes are TRBV15 and TRBJ1-2; 10 bases align to TRBD1. The CDR3 runs to 14 residues. The ends lost 3 bases at V and 4 bases at J; junction bases unmatched: 2. Germline assignment: CDR1 LNHNV and CDR2 YYDKDF (reference sequence). The CDR3 is CATSRDRGAYGYTF. The CDR3 DNA reads TGTGCCACCAGCAGGGACAGGGGGGCCTATGGCTACACCTTC.

The chain has TRBV19 and TRBJ2-4; TRBD1 matches at 7 bases. With 3 bases clipped from V and 0 bases from J, the junction kept 5 bases outside the gene matches. The CDR3 is made up of 16 amino acids. Germline assignment: CDR1 LNHDA and CDR2 SQIVND (reference sequence). CDR3 sequence reads: CASSIQRGRAKNIQYF. The CDR3 DNA is TGTGCCAGTAGTATTCAGAGGGGGCGAGCCAAAAACATTCAGTACTTC. Full variable domain (rest looked up from reference TRBV19 and TRBJ2-4): DGGITQSPKYLFRKEGQNVTLSCEQNLNHDAMYWYRQDPGQGLRLIYYSQIVNDFQKGDIAEGYSVSREKKESFPLTVTSAQKNPTAFYLCASSIQRGRAKNIQYFGAGTRLSVL.

V gene TRBV18 combines with J gene TRBJ2-7, with D uncertain. There are 13 residues in the CDR3. Germline-derived CDR1 and CDR2 are KGHSH and LQKENI. The V end lost 0 bases, the J end lost 0 bases, and 3 bases lay between the germline ends. CDR3 nucleotide sequence: TGTGCCAGCTCACCACCGAGCTCCTACGAGCAGTACTTC. It specifies CASSPPSSYEQYF.

The V gene is TRBV5-1, the J gene TRBJ2-5; D assignment may be TRBD1 or TRBD2 (5 bases each). The CDR3 totals 12 residues. CDR1 is SGHRS and CDR2 is YFSETQ in the germline V gene. The V end lost 7 bases, the J end lost 5 bases, and 12 bases lay between the germline ends. CDR3 DNA sequence: TGCGCCAGCTCTCATAGGGACGAGACCCAGTACTTC. Translation: CASSHRDETQYF.

There are a few counts of this clone. The chain combines TRBV7-2 with TRBJ2-7, with D uncertain. Germline V gene sequence: CDR1 SGHTA, CDR2 FQGNSA. The CDR3 runs to 14 residues. Trimming shortened V by 6 bases and J by 5 bases, and 17 bases separated the two germline ends. In DNA, the CDR3 is TGTGCCAGCAGTCCCCGAGGACCTCGGGACGAGCAGTACTTC. Its protein is CASSPRGPRDEQYF.

CDR3 in amino acids: CASSPVRGSTEAFF. The CDR3 DNA reads TGCGCCAGCAGCCCCGTTCGGGGGTCAACTGAAGCTTTCTTT. The rearrangement joins TRBV4-3 to TRBJ1-1; D may be TRBD1 (5 bases). The V end was cut by 4 bases, the J end by 5 bases, with 14 bases between. CDR1 and CDR2 (germline): LGHNA, YSLEER. This CDR3 is 14 amino acids long.

The chain recombines TRBV11-2 with TRBJ2-5, with 9 bases identical to TRBD2. CDR1 and CDR2 (germline): SGHAT, FQNNGV. V shed 4 bases and J 4 bases; nucleotides not matched to a gene: 10. CDR3 length equals 16 residues. CDR3 nucleotide sequence: TGTGCCAGCAGCTCTCCGGGGCGGGAGGGTGGAGAGACCCAGTACTTC. Its protein product is CASSSPGREGGETQYF.

J is TRBJ2-2 and V is TRBV5-1, with D perhaps TRBD2 (6 bases). Germline V gene data show CDR1 as SGHRS and CDR2 as YFSETQ. V was clipped by 4 bases and J by 3 bases, with 10 bases between them. This CDR3 is 14 amino acids long. The DNA of the CDR3 is TGCGCCAGCAGCACCCGGGACTACACCGGGGAGCTGTTTTTT. Translating gives CASSTRDYTGELFF.

This clone appeared a single time. The genes are TRBV19 and TRBJ1-5; D remains ambiguous. With 10 bases removed from V and 3 bases from J, the gap between germline ends came to 19 bases. This CDR3 is built from 15 residues. Germline V gene data show CDR1 as LNHDA and CDR2 as SQIVND (reference sequence). The CDR3 loop is CATRRDQVDNQPQHF. DNA of the CDR3: TGTGCCACCCGTAGGGATCAAGTGGACAATCAGCCCCAGCATTTT. Filled out from reference TRBV19 and TRBJ1-5, the complete variable domain reads DGGITQSPKYLFRKEGQNVTLSCEQNLNHDAMYWYRQDPGQGLRLIYYSQIVNDFQKGDIAEGYSVSREKKESFPLTVTSAQKNPTAFYLCATRRDQVDNQPQHFGDGTRLSIL.

The V and J genes are TRBV4-3 and TRBJ2-7, with 11 bases lining up with TRBD2. The CDR3 spans 19 residues. The trim removed 0 bases at V and 0 bases at J, leaving 10 bases unmatched. Germline V CDR1 and CDR2: LGHNA, YSLEER. The CDR3 is CASSQDGSSGRYPSYEQYF. In DNA, the CDR3 is TGCGCCAGCAGCCAAGATGGTTCTAGCGGGAGGTATCCCTCCTACGAGCAGTACTTC.

V is TRBV5-1 and J is TRBJ2-1; TRBD1 aligns across 11 bases. The J segment lost 7 bases and the V segment lost 5 bases, leaving 5 bases of the junction unmatched. CDR1 SGHRS and CDR2 YFSETQ come from the germline V gene. The CDR3 runs to 14 residues. CDR3 DNA sequence: TGCGCCAGCAGGCAAGGGACAGGGGGGAATGAGCAGTTCTTC. Its translation: CASRQGTGGNEQFF.

The genes are TRBV11-1 and TRBJ2-7, with D uncertain. This CDR3 spans 12 amino acids. V lost 5 bases to trimming and J lost 6 bases, with 11 bases between them. Germline V gene sequence: CDR1 SGHAT, CDR2 FQDESV (reference sequence). CDR3: CASSPIRSEQYF. In DNA, the CDR3 is TGTGCCAGCAGCCCCATTCGCAGCGAGCAGTACTTC.

The chain links TRBV23-1 to TRBJ2-7; 7 bases are shared with TRBD1. TRBV23-1 is identified as an open reading frame with a role that is uncertain. The CDR3 has 16 amino acids. J gave up 0 bases and V 3 bases, and 8 bases lay outside the gene matches. The CDR3 nucleotides are TGCGCCAGCAGTCATGGAGACAGGGCGAGCTCCTACGAGCAGTACTTC. It specifies CASSHGDRASSYEQYF.

This clone counts as medium-sized (0.01 to 0.1%). The chain is built from TRBV5-1 and TRBJ1-3; D may be TRBD1 (6 bases). This CDR3 region has 20 residues. Germline V CDR1 and CDR2: SGHRS, YFSETQ. Trimming removed 4 bases from V and 0 bases from J, with 26 bases in between. CDR3 DNA sequence: TGCGCCAGCAGCCAGTCCCCAGGGGAAAATACCCAGAGCTCTGGAAACACCATATATTTT. Protein product: CASSQSPGENTQSSGNTIYF.

The V call is TRBV27, the J call TRBJ1-5; D is perhaps TRBD1 (6 bases). The CDR3 extends over 16 amino acids. Trimming removed 1 base at V and 4 bases at J, with 14 bases between. Germline V CDR1 and CDR2: MNHEY, SMNVEV (reference sequence). Here the CDR3 DNA reads TGTGCCAGCAGTTTATTTAGCACAGGGCGAAATCAGCCCCAGCATTTT. Its protein is CASSLFSTGRNQPQHF.

This rearrangement joins TRBV7-3 to TRBJ2-3, with D possibly being TRBD2 (6 bases). The CDR3 is made up of 15 amino acids. Germline CDR1 SGHTA, CDR2 FQGTGA. V was pared by 4 bases and J by 4 bases, with 15 bases between. CDR3 nucleotides: TGTGCCAGCAGCTCAACTAGCTCCCCCCCAGATACGCAGTATTTT. This encodes CASSSTSSPPDTQYF.